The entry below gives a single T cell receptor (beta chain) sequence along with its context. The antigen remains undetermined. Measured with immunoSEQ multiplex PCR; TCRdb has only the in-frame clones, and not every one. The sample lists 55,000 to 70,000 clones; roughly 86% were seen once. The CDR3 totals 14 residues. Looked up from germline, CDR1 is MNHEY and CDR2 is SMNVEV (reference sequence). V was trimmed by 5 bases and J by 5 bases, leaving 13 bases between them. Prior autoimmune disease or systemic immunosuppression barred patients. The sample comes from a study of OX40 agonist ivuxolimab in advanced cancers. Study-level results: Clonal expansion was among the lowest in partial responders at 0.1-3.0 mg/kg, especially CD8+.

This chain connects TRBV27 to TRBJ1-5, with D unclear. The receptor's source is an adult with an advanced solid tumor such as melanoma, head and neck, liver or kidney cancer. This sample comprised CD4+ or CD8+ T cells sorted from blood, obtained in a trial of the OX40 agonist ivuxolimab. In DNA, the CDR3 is TGTGCCAGCAGTCCGCAAGCACACTATCAGCCCCAGCATTTT. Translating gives CASSPQAHYQPQHF.